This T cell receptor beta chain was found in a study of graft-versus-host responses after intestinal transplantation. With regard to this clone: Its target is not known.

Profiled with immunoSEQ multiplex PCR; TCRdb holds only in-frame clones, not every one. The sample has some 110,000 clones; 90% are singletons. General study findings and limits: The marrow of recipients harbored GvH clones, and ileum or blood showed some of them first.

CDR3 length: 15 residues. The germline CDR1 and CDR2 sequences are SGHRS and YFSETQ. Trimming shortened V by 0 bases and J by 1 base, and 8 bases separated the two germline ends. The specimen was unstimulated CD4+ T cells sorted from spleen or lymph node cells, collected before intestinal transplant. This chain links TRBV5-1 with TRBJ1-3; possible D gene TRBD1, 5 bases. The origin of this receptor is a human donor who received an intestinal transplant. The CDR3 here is CASSLGGLSGNTIYF. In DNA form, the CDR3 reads TGCGCCAGCAGCTTGGGGGGACTTTCTGGAAACACCATATATTTT.